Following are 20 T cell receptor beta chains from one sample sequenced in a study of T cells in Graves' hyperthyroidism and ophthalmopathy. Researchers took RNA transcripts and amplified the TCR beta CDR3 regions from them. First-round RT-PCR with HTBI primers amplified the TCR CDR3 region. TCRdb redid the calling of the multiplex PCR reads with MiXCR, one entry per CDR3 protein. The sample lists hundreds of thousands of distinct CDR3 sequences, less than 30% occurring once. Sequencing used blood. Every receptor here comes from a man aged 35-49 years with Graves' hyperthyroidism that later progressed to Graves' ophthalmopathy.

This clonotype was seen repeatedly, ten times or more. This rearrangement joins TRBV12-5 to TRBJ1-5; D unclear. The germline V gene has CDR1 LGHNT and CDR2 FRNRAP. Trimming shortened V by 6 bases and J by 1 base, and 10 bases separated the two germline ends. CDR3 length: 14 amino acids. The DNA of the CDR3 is TGTGCTAGTGGACATGACGGAAGCAATCAGCCCCAGCATTTT. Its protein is CASGHDGSNQPQHF.

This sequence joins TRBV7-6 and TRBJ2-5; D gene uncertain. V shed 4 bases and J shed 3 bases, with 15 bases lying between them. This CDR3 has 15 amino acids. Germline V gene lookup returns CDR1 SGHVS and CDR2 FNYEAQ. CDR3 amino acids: CASSWSANNEETQYF. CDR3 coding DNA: TGTGCCAGCAGCTGGAGCGCTAATAACGAAGAGACCCAGTACTTC.

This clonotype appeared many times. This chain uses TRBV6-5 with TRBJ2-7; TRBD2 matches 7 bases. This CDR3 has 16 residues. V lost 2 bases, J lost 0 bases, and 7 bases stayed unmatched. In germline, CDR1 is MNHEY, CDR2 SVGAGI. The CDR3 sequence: CASSYNAGGSSYEQYF. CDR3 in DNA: TGTGCCAGCAGTTACAATGCCGGCGGGAGCTCCTACGAGCAGTACTTC.

In nucleotides, the CDR3 is TGTGCCAGTAGCCTTACAGGGGACTGGTCCTACGAGCAGTACTTC. This translates into CASSLTGDWSYEQYF. The rearrangement links TRBV19 to TRBJ2-7; D perhaps matches TRBD1 (7 bases). Per germline, CDR1 LNHDA and CDR2 SQIVND (reference sequence). The CDR3 sequence is 15 residues long. Trimming took 6 bases from V and 1 from J, leaving 16 bases between them. Full variable domain (missing parts from reference TRBV19 and TRBJ2-7): DGGITQSPKYLFRKEGQNVTLSCEQNLNHDAMYWYRQDPGQGLRLIYYSQIVNDFQKGDIAEGYSVSREKKESFPLTVTSAQKNPTAFYLCASSLTGDWSYEQYFGPGTRLTVT.

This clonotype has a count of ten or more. The CDR3 protein is CASSQLRAGDTGELFF. CDR3 bases: TGTGCCAGCAGCCAACTTCGAGCGGGAGATACCGGGGAGCTGTTTTTT. The chain is built from TRBV3-1 and TRBJ2-2; TRBD2 aligns across 8 bases. The trim removed 2 bases at V and 5 bases at J, leaving 7 bases unmatched. Germline V lookup: CDR1 LGHDT, CDR2 YNNKEL (reference sequence). The CDR3 loop spans 16 amino acids.

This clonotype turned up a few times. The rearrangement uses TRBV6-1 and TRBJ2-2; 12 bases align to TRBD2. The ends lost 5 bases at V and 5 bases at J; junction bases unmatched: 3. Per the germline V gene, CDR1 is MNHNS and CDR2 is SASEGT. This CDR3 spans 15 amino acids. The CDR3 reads CASSQTSGSTGELFF. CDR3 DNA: TGTGCCAGCAGTCAGACTAGCGGGAGTACCGGGGAGCTGTTTTTT.

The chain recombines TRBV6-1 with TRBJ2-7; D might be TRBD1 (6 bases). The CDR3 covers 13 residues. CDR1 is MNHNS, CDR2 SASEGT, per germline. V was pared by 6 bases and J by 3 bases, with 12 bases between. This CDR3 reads CASRGRGVYEQYF. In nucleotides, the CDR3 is TGTGCCAGCAGAGGCAGGGGAGTCTACGAGCAGTACTTC.

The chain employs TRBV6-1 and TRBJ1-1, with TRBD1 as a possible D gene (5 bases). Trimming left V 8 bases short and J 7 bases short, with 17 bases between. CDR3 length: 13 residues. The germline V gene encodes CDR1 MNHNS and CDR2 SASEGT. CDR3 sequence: CASASGTEIEAFF. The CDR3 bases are TGTGCCAGCGCCTCCGGGACGGAAATTGAAGCTTTCTTT.

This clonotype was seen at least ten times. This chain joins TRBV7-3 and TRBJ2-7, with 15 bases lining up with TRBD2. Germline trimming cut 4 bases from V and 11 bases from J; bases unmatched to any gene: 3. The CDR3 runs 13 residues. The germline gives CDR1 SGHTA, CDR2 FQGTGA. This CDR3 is CASSSGTSGRKYF. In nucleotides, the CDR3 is TGTGCCAGCAGCTCCGGGACTAGCGGGAGGAAGTACTTC.

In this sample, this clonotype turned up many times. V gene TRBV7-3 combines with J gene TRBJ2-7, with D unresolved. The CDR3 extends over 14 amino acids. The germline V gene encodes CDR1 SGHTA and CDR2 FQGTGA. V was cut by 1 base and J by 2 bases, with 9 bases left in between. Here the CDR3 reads CASSLIGRTYEQYF. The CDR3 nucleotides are TGTGCCAGCAGCTTAATCGGCAGGACCTACGAGCAGTACTTC.

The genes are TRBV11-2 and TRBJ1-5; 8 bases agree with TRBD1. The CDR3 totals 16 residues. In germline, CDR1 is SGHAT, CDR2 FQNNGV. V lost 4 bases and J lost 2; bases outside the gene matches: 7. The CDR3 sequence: CASSSHQGQGNQPQHF. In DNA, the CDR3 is TGTGCCAGCAGCTCTCACCAGGGACAGGGCAATCAGCCCCAGCATTTT.

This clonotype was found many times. This chain's CDR3 is CASSQDPGDRVTYEQYF. As DNA, the CDR3 is TGTGCCAGCAGCCAAGATCCGGGCGACAGGGTCACCTACGAGCAGTACTTC. V is TRBV14 and J is TRBJ2-7, with 7 bases identical to TRBD1. Germline V gives CDR1 SGHDN, CDR2 FVKESK. J was trimmed by 2 bases and V by 0 bases; bases with no gene match: 10. CDR3 length: 17 residues.

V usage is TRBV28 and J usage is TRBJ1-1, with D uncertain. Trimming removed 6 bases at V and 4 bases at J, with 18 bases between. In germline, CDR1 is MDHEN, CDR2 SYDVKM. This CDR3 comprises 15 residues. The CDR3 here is CASSYHPPGSTEAFF. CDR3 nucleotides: TGTGCCAGCAGCTATCACCCCCCGGGGAGCACTGAAGCTTTCTTT. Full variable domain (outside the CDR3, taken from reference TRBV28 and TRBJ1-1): DVKVTQSSRYLVKRTGEKVFLECVQDMDHENMFWYRQDPGLGLRLIYFSYDVKMKEKGDIPEGYSVSREKKERFSLILESASTNQTSMYLCASSYHPPGSTEAFFGQGTRLTVV.

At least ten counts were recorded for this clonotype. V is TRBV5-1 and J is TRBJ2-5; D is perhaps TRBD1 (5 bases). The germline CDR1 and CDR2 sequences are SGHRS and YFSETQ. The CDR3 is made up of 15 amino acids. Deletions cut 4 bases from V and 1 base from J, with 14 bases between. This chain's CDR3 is CASSTTGHLQETQYF. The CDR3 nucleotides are TGCGCCAGCAGCACAACAGGACACCTCCAAGAGACCCAGTACTTC.

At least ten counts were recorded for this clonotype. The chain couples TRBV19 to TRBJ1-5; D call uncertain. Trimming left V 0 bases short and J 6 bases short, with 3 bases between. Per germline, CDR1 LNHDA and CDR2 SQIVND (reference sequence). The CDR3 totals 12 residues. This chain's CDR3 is CASSIDGQPQHF. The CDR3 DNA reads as TGTGCCAGTAGTATAGATGGTCAGCCCCAGCATTTT.

The CDR3 loop reads CASSFGWPTGANVLTF. The CDR3 coding sequence is TGTGCCAGCAGTTTTGGCTGGCCGACTGGGGCCAACGTCCTGACTTTC. This chain joins TRBV6-2 or TRBV6-3 and TRBJ2-6; D not certain. The CDR3 has 16 amino acids. Germline V gene sequence: CDR1 MNHEY, CDR2 SVGEGT. With 4 bases removed from V and 2 bases from J, the gap between germline ends came to 12 bases.

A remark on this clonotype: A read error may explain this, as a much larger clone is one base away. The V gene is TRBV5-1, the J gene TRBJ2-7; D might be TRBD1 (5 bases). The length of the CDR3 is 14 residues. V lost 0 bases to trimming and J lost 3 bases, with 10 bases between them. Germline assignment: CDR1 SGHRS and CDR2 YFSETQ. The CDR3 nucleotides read TGCGCCAGCAGCTTGGGGGCAGGACACTACGAGCAGTACTTC. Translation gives CASSLGAGHYEQYF.

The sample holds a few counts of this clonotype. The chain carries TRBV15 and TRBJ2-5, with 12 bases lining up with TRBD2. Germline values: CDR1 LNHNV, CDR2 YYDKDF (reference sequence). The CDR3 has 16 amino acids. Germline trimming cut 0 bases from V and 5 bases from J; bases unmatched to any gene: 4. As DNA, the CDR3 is TGTGCCACCAGCAGAGATATACTAGCGGGAGGCGAGACCCAGTACTTC. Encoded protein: CATSRDILAGGETQYF.

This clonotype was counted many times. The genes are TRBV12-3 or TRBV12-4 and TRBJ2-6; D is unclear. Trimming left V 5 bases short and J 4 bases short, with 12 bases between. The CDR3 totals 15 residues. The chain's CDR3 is CASSIPTGGANVLTF. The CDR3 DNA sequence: TGTGCCAGCAGTATCCCGACTGGCGGGGCCAACGTCCTGACTTTC.

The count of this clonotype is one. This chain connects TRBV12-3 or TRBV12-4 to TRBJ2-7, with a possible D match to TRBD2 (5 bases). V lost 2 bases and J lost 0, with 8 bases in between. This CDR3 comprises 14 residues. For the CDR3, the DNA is TGTGCCAGCAGTTTACAACGGGACTCCTACGAGCAGTACTTC. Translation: CASSLQRDSYEQYF.